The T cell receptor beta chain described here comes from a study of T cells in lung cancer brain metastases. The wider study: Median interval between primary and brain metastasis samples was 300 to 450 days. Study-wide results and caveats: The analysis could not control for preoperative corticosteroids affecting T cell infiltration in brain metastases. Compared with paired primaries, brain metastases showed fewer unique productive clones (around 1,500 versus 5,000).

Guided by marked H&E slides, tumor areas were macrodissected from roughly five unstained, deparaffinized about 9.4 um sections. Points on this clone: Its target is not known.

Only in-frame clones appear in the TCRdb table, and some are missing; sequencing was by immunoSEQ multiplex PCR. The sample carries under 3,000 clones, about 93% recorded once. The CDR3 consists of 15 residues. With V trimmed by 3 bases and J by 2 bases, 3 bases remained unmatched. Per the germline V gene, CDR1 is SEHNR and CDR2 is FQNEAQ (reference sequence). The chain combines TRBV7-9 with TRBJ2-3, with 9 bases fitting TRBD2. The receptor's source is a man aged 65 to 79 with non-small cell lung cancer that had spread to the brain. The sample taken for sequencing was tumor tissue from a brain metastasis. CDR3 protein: CASSFSGGLTDTQYF. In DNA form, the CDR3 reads TGTGCCAGCAGCTTTAGCGGGGGACTCACAGATACGCAGTATTTT.